The source of this T cell receptor beta chain is a study of T cells after yellow fever vaccination. Background on the study: For low cell numbers, libraries were made with SMART-Seq v4 Ultra Low Input.

The sample holds many counts of this clonotype. Antigen: not known. TCRdb reprocessed the 5' RACE reads with MiXCR, giving one entry per CDR3 protein. The sample comprises 100,000 to 150,000 distinct CDR3 sequences, 6% to 8% of which are singletons, and around 2.6% rests with the top ten. Study-level findings and limits: Subsequent to the booster, the majority of primary-vaccination clones reappeared (96% CD4, 80% to 90% CD8).

CDR3 length: 13 residues. V was shortened by 1 base and J by 2 bases, with 3 bases between the two germline ends. Germline V gives CDR1 SGHTA, CDR2 FQGNSA. The rearrangement joins TRBV7-2 to TRBJ2-4, with D unclear. The TCR originated in a man younger than 35 who received the YFV17D yellow fever vaccine. This specimen was CD4+ T cells sorted from PBMCs, taken more than 8 days after the first yellow fever vaccination. Written as DNA, the CDR3 is TGTGCCAGCAGCTTAGTAACCAAAAACATTCAGTACTTC. Protein sequence: CASSLVTKNIQYF.